Presented here are 6 T cell receptor beta chains from one specimen sequenced in a study of cytomegalovirus exposure and HLA in healthy donors. Use of 60 Vbeta and 13 Jbeta primers characterized the PCR. Sequenced by immunoSEQ multiplex PCR; TCRdb stores in-frame clones only, minus some. This table has approximately 260,000 clones, just under 85% appearing once. Sequencing was carried out using PBMCs. These receptors originate from a woman aged 40 to 50 in good health and CMV-seropositive.

This chain's CDR3 is CASSSELGQGNEKLFF. CDR3 nucleotide sequence: TGCGCCAGCAGCTCAGAGCTGGGACAGGGTAATGAAAAACTGTTTTTT. The chain has TRBV5-1 and TRBJ1-4; 9 positions agree with TRBD1. CDR3 length: 16 residues. Germline V gives CDR1 SGHRS, CDR2 YFSETQ. V was pared by 3 bases and J by 4 bases, with 7 bases of the junction left unmatched.

The rearrangement links TRBV4-2 to TRBJ2-5; the match to TRBD2 covers 9 bases. CDR3 size: 19 residues. Germline V gives CDR1 LGHNA, CDR2 YNFKEQ. V lost 0 bases, J lost 0 bases, and 11 bases stayed unmatched. The CDR3 coding sequence is TGTGCCAGCAGCCAAGAACACAGGACTAGCGATCCGTACCAAGAGACCCAGTACTTC. Translating it yields CASSQEHRTSDPYQETQYF.

V usage is TRBV18 and J usage is TRBJ1-2; weak D call: TRBD1 (6 bases). V was shortened by 2 bases and J by 6 bases, with 13 bases between the two germline ends. The CDR3 covers 14 residues. Germline CDR1 and CDR2: KGHSH and LQKENI. The CDR3 sequence: CASSPTTGSDGYTF. Here the CDR3 DNA reads TGTGCCAGCTCACCAACAACAGGGTCGGATGGCTACACCTTC.

The chain links TRBV27 to TRBJ1-2; 7 bases agree with TRBD1. The V segment lost 2 bases and the J segment 5 bases; nucleotides outside the gene matches: 5. The CDR3 has 14 residues. The germline gives CDR1 MNHEY, CDR2 SMNVEV (reference sequence). Here the CDR3 DNA reads TGTGCCAGCAGTTTAAACGACAGGGCTTATGGCTACACCTTC. This encodes CASSLNDRAYGYTF.

The chain uses TRBV28 and TRBJ1-1; 7 nucleotides line up with TRBD1. CDR3 length: 15 amino acids. V lost 6 bases and J lost 0; bases outside the gene matches: 7. From germline, CDR1 is MDHEN and CDR2 SYDVKM. The CDR3 reads CASSLAGTVNTEAFF. CDR3 coding DNA: TGTGCCAGCAGCCTAGCCGGGACAGTGAACACTGAAGCTTTCTTT. The variable domain in full, completed from reference TRBV28 and TRBJ1-1, reads DVKVTQSSRYLVKRTGEKVFLECVQDMDHENMFWYRQDPGLGLRLIYFSYDVKMKEKGDIPEGYSVSREKKERFSLILESASTNQTSMYLCASSLAGTVNTEAFFGQGTRLTVV.

This clone has just one count. The chain links TRBV19 to TRBJ2-1, with D perhaps TRBD1 (7 bases). This CDR3 is built from 16 residues. Looked up from germline, CDR1 is LNHDA and CDR2 is SQIVND (reference sequence). Trimming left V 4 bases short and J 6 bases short, with 19 bases between. Written as DNA, the CDR3 is TGTGCCAGTAGTACCCCAGGGGGGAGGCTTGGCAATGAGCAGTTCTTC. Translation gives CASSTPGGRLGNEQFF.